This is a list of T cell receptor beta chains from one sample in a study of cytomegalovirus exposure and HLA in healthy donors. Sequencing was performed with immunoSEQ multiplex PCR; in TCRdb, only in-frame clones are kept and a portion is missing. Among about 160,000 clones listed, roughly 78% were seen once. What was sequenced was PBMCs. These receptors originate from a woman aged 40 to 50 in good health and CMV-seronegative. CDR3s include the opening cysteine and the closing phenylalanine or tryptophan. D genes are given only for firm matches. The size field is filled for only some rows; it gives once, few, many or a size class.

CDR3	DNA	D	V	size	length	J
CASSLQGAEDTQYF	TGCGCCAGCAGCTTACAGGGGGCGGAAGATACGCAGTATTTT	TRBD1	TRBV5-1	.	14	TRBJ2-3
CASSYSINYGYTF	TGTGCCAGCAGTTACTCTATTAACTATGGCTACACCTTC	.	TRBV6-5	once	13	TRBJ1-2
CASSDSYQPQHF	TGTGCCAGCAGTGACAGTTATCAGCCCCAGCATTTT	.	TRBV2	.	12	TRBJ1-5
CASSLSGVSNYGYTF	TGTGCCAGCAGTTTATCGGGGGTTAGCAACTATGGCTACACCTTC	.	TRBV28	.	15	TRBJ1-2
CASSLTQGASQPQHF	TGCGCCAGCAGCTTGACCCAGGGGGCTTCTCAGCCCCAGCATTTT	TRBD1	TRBV5-1	few	15	TRBJ1-5
CAISESGGRKTGELFF	TGTGCCATCAGTGAGTCCGGAGGGCGCAAGACCGGGGAGCTGTTTTTT	.	TRBV10-3	.	16	TRBJ2-2
CASSRDSYNEQFF	TGTGCCAGCAGCCGCGACAGCTACAATGAGCAGTTCTTC	.	TRBV4-2	once	13	TRBJ2-1
CASSGEQGFGEKLFF	TGCGCCAGCAGCGGAGAACAGGGTTTCGGTGAAAAACTGTTTTTT	.	TRBV5-1	.	15	TRBJ1-4
CASSRDRGRREKLFF	TGTGCCAGCAGTCGAGACAGGGGGCGGCGTGAAAAACTGTTTTTT	TRBD1	TRBV6-5	.	15	TRBJ1-4
CASSFRTALGVEAFF	TGTGCCAGCAGTTTTCGGACTGCCTTGGGAGTTGAAGCTTTCTTT	.	TRBV2	.	15	TRBJ1-1
CASSSWTDRNTIYF	TGTGCCAGCAGCAGTTGGACAGATCGAAACACCATATATTTT	.	TRBV7-2	.	14	TRBJ1-3
CATREVDTEAFF	TGTGCCACCCGGGAGGTAGACACTGAAGCTTTCTTT	.	TRBV28	.	12	TRBJ1-1
CASSSTSMAGGVRFFRETQYF	TGTGCCAGCAGTTCTACGTCTATGGCGGGGGGGGTGAGGTTTTTCCGAGAGACCCAGTACTTC	TRBD2	TRBV27	few	21	TRBJ2-5
CASSQVERRYGYTF	TGTGCCAGCAGCCAAGTAGAAAGGAGATATGGCTACACCTTC	.	TRBV14	.	14	TRBJ1-2
CASSADRGADTQYF	TGTGCCAGTAGTGCGGACAGGGGTGCAGATACGCAGTATTTT	TRBD1	TRBV19	few	14	TRBJ2-3
CASRDRGIQPQHF	TGTGCCAGTAGGGACAGGGGGATCCAGCCCCAGCATTTT	TRBD1	TRBV19	few	13	TRBJ1-5